The rows below give T cell receptor beta chains drawn from one sample of a study of blood T cell repertoires in COVID-19. Data came from immunoSEQ multiplex PCR; TCRdb stores just in-frame clones and leaves some out. The data hold roughly 200,000 clones, with approximately 85% observed a single time. The source material was PBMCs or T cells enriched from blood (not recorded which). The receptors derive from a man between 40 and 49 years old who had recovered from COVID-19. Each CDR3 is given with its conserved first and last residue. The D gene is left open where the match is weak. The size field is filled for only some rows; it gives once, few, many or a size class.

abundance: NA
j_gene: TRBJ1-2
d_gene: NA
v_gene: TRBV28
CDR3aa: CASSLWSGTNYGYTF
CDR3nt: TGTGCCAGCAGTTTATGGTCCGGGACTAACTATGGCTACACCTTC

abundance: NA
j_gene: TRBJ2-7
d_gene: NA
v_gene: TRBV11-1
CDR3aa: CASSQRGGDYEQYF
CDR3nt: TGTGCCAGCAGCCAAAGGGGCGGGGACTACGAGCAGTACTTC

abundance: NA
j_gene: TRBJ2-7
d_gene: TRBD1
v_gene: TRBV11-2
CDR3aa: CASSFGTETYEQYF
CDR3nt: TGTGCCAGCAGCTTTGGGACAGAAACCTACGAGCAGTACTTC

abundance: few
j_gene: TRBJ1-1
d_gene: NA
v_gene: TRBV5-1
CDR3aa: CASSWIQGLNTEAFF
CDR3nt: TGCGCCAGCAGCTGGATTCAGGGATTGAACACTGAAGCTTTCTTT

abundance: NA
j_gene: TRBJ2-7
d_gene: NA
v_gene: TRBV14
CDR3aa: CASSQERGGFSYEQYF
CDR3nt: TGTGCCAGCAGCCAAGAAAGAGGGGGATTCTCCTACGAGCAGTACTTC

abundance: NA
j_gene: TRBJ2-2
d_gene: NA
v_gene: TRBV7-7
CDR3aa: CAIGWVTTGELFF
CDR3nt: TGTGCTATCGGGTGGGTTACCACCGGGGAGCTGTTTTTT

abundance: NA
j_gene: TRBJ2-7
d_gene: TRBD2
v_gene: TRBV5-1
CDR3aa: CASSWTLAGAAYEQYF
CDR3nt: TGCGCCAGCAGCTGGACACTAGCGGGCGCTGCCTACGAGCAGTACTTC

abundance: NA
j_gene: TRBJ1-4
d_gene: NA
v_gene: TRBV2
CDR3aa: CASSGGRGANEKLFF
CDR3nt: TGTGCCAGCAGTGGTGGAAGGGGTGCAAACGAAAAACTGTTTTTT

abundance: NA
j_gene: TRBJ1-6
d_gene: NA
v_gene: TRBV2
CDR3aa: CASTPRVLDSPLHF
CDR3nt: TGTGCCAGCACCCCCAGGGTTCTGGATTCACCCCTCCACTTT

abundance: once
j_gene: TRBJ1-2
d_gene: TRBD1
v_gene: TRBV5-1
CDR3aa: CASSSSGGSDTILYGYTF
CDR3nt: TGCGCCAGCAGTTCTTCAGGGGGCTCGGATACGATTCTCTATGGCTACACCTTC

abundance: NA
j_gene: TRBJ2-7
d_gene: TRBD2
v_gene: TRBV28
CDR3aa: CASSGLGDYEQYF
CDR3nt: TGTGCCAGCAGTGGACTAGGCGACTACGAGCAGTACTTC

abundance: few
j_gene: TRBJ1-5
d_gene: NA
v_gene: TRBV6-1
CDR3aa: CASSDLLSNQPQHF
CDR3nt: TGTGCCAGCAGTGATTTATTAAGCAATCAGCCCCAGCATTTT

abundance: NA
j_gene: TRBJ1-1
d_gene: TRBD1
v_gene: TRBV6-5
CDR3aa: CASSYGDRGLDTEAFF
CDR3nt: TGTGCCAGCAGTTACGGGGACAGGGGGTTGGACACTGAAGCTTTCTTT

abundance: NA
j_gene: TRBJ1-6
d_gene: NA
v_gene: TRBV4-1
CDR3aa: CASSQEGALGSPLHF
CDR3nt: TGCGCCAGCAGCCAAGAGGGAGCTTTGGGTTCACCCCTCCACTTT

abundance: NA
j_gene: TRBJ2-3
d_gene: TRBD2
v_gene: TRBV27
CDR3aa: CASRDSGRFRSVDTQYF
CDR3nt: TGTGCCAGCAGAGATAGCGGGAGATTTAGGTCAGTGGATACGCAGTATTTT

abundance: NA
j_gene: TRBJ2-7
d_gene: NA
v_gene: TRBV7-8
CDR3aa: CASSLDYRDEQYF
CDR3nt: TGTGCCAGCAGCTTAGATTACAGGGACGAGCAGTACTTC

abundance: NA
j_gene: TRBJ1-1
d_gene: NA
v_gene: TRBV24-1
CDR3aa: CATSGSGTEAFF
CDR3nt: TGTGCCACCAGCGGCTCGGGAACTGAAGCTTTCTTT

abundance: NA
j_gene: TRBJ2-7
d_gene: TRBD1
v_gene: TRBV9
CDR3aa: CASSATGGHEQYF
CDR3nt: TGTGCCAGCAGCGCTACAGGGGGCCACGAGCAGTACTTC

abundance: NA
j_gene: TRBJ2-2
d_gene: NA
v_gene: TRBV5-1
CDR3aa: CASSLSAGELFF
CDR3nt: TGCGCCAGCAGCTTGTCGGCCGGGGAGCTGTTTTTT

abundance: NA
j_gene: TRBJ1-2
d_gene: TRBD1
v_gene: TRBV7-9
CDR3aa: CASSIGGQGAGGYTF
CDR3nt: TGTGCCAGCAGCATCGGGGGACAGGGTGCGGGTGGCTACACCTTC

abundance: once
j_gene: TRBJ1-2
d_gene: NA
v_gene: TRBV5-1
CDR3aa: CASSPLYPRGAYGYTF
CDR3nt: TGCGCCAGCAGCCCTCTCTACCCCCGGGGTGCCTATGGCTACACCTTC

abundance: few
j_gene: TRBJ1-2
d_gene: NA
v_gene: TRBV12-3/TRBV12-4
CDR3aa: CASSQTGLGGYTF
CDR3nt: TGTGCCAGCAGTCAAACAGGGTTGGGTGGCTACACCTTC

abundance: NA
j_gene: TRBJ1-5
d_gene: NA
v_gene: TRBV12-5
CDR3aa: CASGTGFWPQHF
CDR3nt: TGTGCTAGTGGTACAGGGTTTTGGCCCCAGCATTTT

abundance: NA
j_gene: TRBJ2-1
d_gene: NA
v_gene: TRBV19
CDR3aa: CASSKDSYNEQFF
CDR3nt: TGTGCCAGTAGTAAGGACAGCTACAATGAGCAGTTCTTC

abundance: NA
j_gene: TRBJ1-1
d_gene: NA
v_gene: TRBV3-1/TRBV3-2
CDR3aa: CASSQTGDTEAFF
CDR3nt: TGTGCCAGCAGCCAAACAGGCGATACTGAAGCTTTCTTT

abundance: NA
j_gene: TRBJ2-1
d_gene: NA
v_gene: TRBV15
CDR3aa: CATRLPSYNEQFF
CDR3nt: TGTGCCACCAGACTACCCTCCTACAATGAGCAGTTCTTC

abundance: NA
j_gene: TRBJ2-7
d_gene: NA
v_gene: TRBV7-8
CDR3aa: CASCLSDTGMRGEQYF
CDR3nt: TGTGCCAGCTGCTTATCGGATACAGGGATGCGAGGCGAGCAGTACTTC

abundance: once
j_gene: TRBJ2-5
d_gene: TRBD2
v_gene: TRBV9
CDR3aa: CASSALAGGQETQYF
CDR3nt: TGTGCCAGCAGCGCACTAGCGGGGGGTCAAGAGACCCAGTACTTC

abundance: NA
j_gene: TRBJ1-1
d_gene: NA
v_gene: TRBV29-1
CDR3aa: CSVVAVLGNTEAFF
CDR3nt: TGCAGCGTTGTAGCAGTTCTCGGGAACACTGAAGCTTTCTTT

abundance: few
j_gene: TRBJ1-5
d_gene: NA
v_gene: TRBV28
CDR3aa: CASPEASQPQHF
CDR3nt: TGTGCCAGCCCAGAAGCGAGTCAGCCCCAGCATTTT

abundance: NA
j_gene: TRBJ1-1
d_gene: NA
v_gene: TRBV5-1
CDR3aa: CASSGSTEAFF
CDR3nt: TGCGCCAGTAGCGGCTCCACTGAAGCTTTCTTT

abundance: NA
j_gene: TRBJ1-1
d_gene: NA
v_gene: TRBV15
CDR3aa: CATAGSGTEAFF
CDR3nt: TGTGCCACCGCTGGGTCGGGCACTGAAGCTTTCTTT

abundance: NA
j_gene: TRBJ2-7
d_gene: TRBD2
v_gene: TRBV6-1
CDR3aa: CASSEDAGGLPIQQYF
CDR3nt: TGTGCCAGCAGTGAAGATGCGGGGGGACTTCCCATTCAGCAGTACTTC

abundance: once
j_gene: TRBJ2-2
d_gene: NA
v_gene: TRBV11-3
CDR3aa: CASGQPNTGELFF
CDR3nt: TGTGCCAGCGGACAGCCGAACACCGGGGAGCTGTTTTTT

abundance: NA
j_gene: TRBJ2-1
d_gene: NA
v_gene: TRBV18
CDR3aa: CASSPNIYNEQFF
CDR3nt: TGTGCCAGCTCTCCAAATATCTACAATGAGCAGTTCTTC

abundance: NA
j_gene: TRBJ1-2
d_gene: NA
v_gene: TRBV2
CDR3aa: CASSPTVNYGYTF
CDR3nt: TGTGCCAGCAGTCCGACAGTTAACTATGGCTACACCTTC

abundance: NA
j_gene: TRBJ1-5
d_gene: NA
v_gene: TRBV28
CDR3aa: CASLDGSNQPQHF
CDR3nt: TGTGCCAGCCTAGACGGCAGCAATCAGCCCCAGCATTTT

abundance: NA
j_gene: TRBJ1-2
d_gene: NA
v_gene: TRBV7-2
CDR3aa: CASSLAGHPTGGYTF
CDR3nt: TGTGCCAGCAGCTTAGCGGGACACCCAACGGGGGGCTACACCTTC

abundance: NA
j_gene: TRBJ1-3
d_gene: NA
v_gene: TRBV4-1
CDR3aa: CASSQEEGTGNTIYF
CDR3nt: TGCGCCAGCAGCCAGGAGGAGGGAACTGGAAACACCATATATTTT

abundance: NA
j_gene: TRBJ2-2
d_gene: TRBD2
v_gene: TRBV28
CDR3aa: CASSTSGRVTGELFF
CDR3nt: TGTGCCAGCAGCACTAGCGGGAGAGTCACCGGGGAGCTGTTTTTT

abundance: NA
j_gene: TRBJ2-5
d_gene: NA
v_gene: TRBV12-3/TRBV12-4
CDR3aa: CASSPKETQYF
CDR3nt: TGTGCCAGCAGTCCAAAAGAGACCCAGTACTTC

abundance: NA
j_gene: TRBJ2-5
d_gene: TRBD1
v_gene: TRBV11-2
CDR3aa: CASAQGVQETQYF
CDR3nt: TGTGCCAGCGCTCAGGGGGTACAAGAGACCCAGTACTTC

abundance: NA
j_gene: TRBJ1-2
d_gene: NA
v_gene: TRBV5-8
CDR3aa: CASSPGVVYGYTF
CDR3nt: TGTGCCAGCAGCCCGGGAGTGGTCTATGGCTACACCTTC

abundance: NA
j_gene: TRBJ2-3
d_gene: NA
v_gene: TRBV18
CDR3aa: CASSLIEADTQYF
CDR3nt: TGTGCCAGCTCCCTCATTGAGGCAGATACGCAGTATTTT

abundance: NA
j_gene: TRBJ1-4
d_gene: NA
v_gene: TRBV25-1
CDR3aa: CASSGGRNEKLFF
CDR3nt: TGTGCCAGCAGTGGGGGCCGGAATGAAAAACTGTTTTTT

abundance: NA
j_gene: TRBJ1-1
d_gene: NA
v_gene: TRBV30
CDR3aa: CAWSTSRDTEAFF
CDR3nt: TGTGCCTGGAGTACCAGTCGGGACACTGAAGCTTTCTTT